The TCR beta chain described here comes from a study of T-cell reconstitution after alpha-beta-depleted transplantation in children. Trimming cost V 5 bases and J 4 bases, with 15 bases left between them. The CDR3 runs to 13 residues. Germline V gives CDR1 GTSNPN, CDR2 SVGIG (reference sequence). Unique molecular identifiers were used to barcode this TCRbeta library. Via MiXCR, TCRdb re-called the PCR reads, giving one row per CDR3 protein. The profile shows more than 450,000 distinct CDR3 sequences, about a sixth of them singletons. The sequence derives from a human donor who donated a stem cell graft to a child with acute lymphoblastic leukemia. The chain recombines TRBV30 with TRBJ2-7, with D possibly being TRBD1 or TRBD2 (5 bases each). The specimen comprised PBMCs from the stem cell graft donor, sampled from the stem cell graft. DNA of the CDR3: TGTGCCTGGGGTCCGGGGCTAGCTTACGAGCAGTACTTC. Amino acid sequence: CAWGPGLAYEQYF.